The next 23 T cell receptor beta chains were all read from a single sample in a study of T-cell reconstitution after alpha-beta-depleted transplantation in children. Preparation of the TCRbeta library used unique molecular identifiers. A single record per CDR3 protein comes from TCRdb applying MiXCR to the PCR reads. The repertoire includes a few hundred thousand distinct CDR3 sequences, about 7% of them detected once, and approximately 6% sits in the top ten. The input for sequencing was PBMCs, taken before TCRalphabeta/CD19-depleted stem cell transplant. These receptors came from a boy aged 2-9 years with acute lymphoblastic leukemia, due to receive a stem cell transplant.

This clonotype was seen a few times. The genes are TRBV6-1 and TRBJ2-7; 15 bases are shared with TRBD2. CDR3 size: 14 residues. The germline gives CDR1 MNHNS, CDR2 SASEGT. J was trimmed by 6 bases and V by 6 bases; bases with no gene match: 3. Here the CDR3 reads CASRGLAGGGEQYF. The CDR3 DNA reads as TGTGCCAGCAGGGGACTAGCGGGAGGTGGCGAGCAGTACTTC.

This clonotype was seen repeatedly, ten times or more. This chain joins TRBV5-6 and TRBJ2-5; 7 bases are a match to TRBD1. V lost 5 bases, J lost 5 bases, and 15 bases stayed unmatched. The CDR3 is 16 residues long. In germline, CDR1 is SGHDT, CDR2 YYEEEE. The CDR3 DNA reads as TGTGCCAGCAGTCTTCGCCAGGGGGTTGGCGGGGAGACCCAGTACTTC. Protein product: CASSLRQGVGGETQYF.

This clonotype was seen ten or more times. The chain has TRBV7-9 and TRBJ2-3; a weak D match, TRBD1 (6 bases). V lost 3 bases to trimming and J lost 7 bases, with 14 bases between them. Per germline, CDR1 SEHNR and CDR2 FQNEAQ (reference sequence). The CDR3 runs 14 residues. CDR3 sequence (DNA): TGTGCCAGCAGCTTGGACAGAGCTAGCCATACGCAGTATTTT. It is translated as CASSLDRASHTQYF.

This clonotype occurred a few times. The chain employs TRBV2 and TRBJ2-3; 8 bases align to TRBD2. The CDR3 is 16 residues long. Losses at the gene ends were 3 bases for V and 10 bases for J; bases not matched to a gene: 15. Germline CDR1 reads SNHLY; CDR2 reads FYNNEI. The CDR3 DNA reads TGTGCCAGCAGTGACACGGGGGGGCCGAAAACTTCACCGCAGTATTTT. Amino acid sequence: CASSDTGGPKTSPQYF.

There are many counts of this clonotype. The chain links TRBV10-2 to TRBJ1-4; TRBD1 matches 11 bases. Germline V gene lookup returns CDR1 WSHSY and CDR2 SAAADI. V shed 3 bases and J 14 bases; nucleotides not matched to a gene: 8. The CDR3 is made up of 14 amino acids. The DNA of the CDR3 is TGCGCCAGCAGTGACCGGGACAGGGGGTATGGGCTGTTTTTT. It encodes CASSDRDRGYGLFF.

This clonotype was observed many times. This chain uses TRBV19 with TRBJ1-3; possible D gene TRBD1, 6 bases. V lost 6 bases and J lost 0, with 18 bases in between. The CDR3 contains 17 residues. In germline, CDR1 is LNHDA, CDR2 SQIVND (reference sequence). The CDR3 nucleotides read TGTGCCAGTAGATGGGGGCTTGGCAGCAGCTCTGGAAACACCATATATTTT. Its protein product is CASRWGLGSSSGNTIYF.

Here the CDR3 reads CASSPPEEGIFGETQYF. The CDR3 DNA reads as TGTGCCAGCTCACCACCGGAGGAGGGGATCTTCGGAGAGACCCAGTACTTC. This chain connects TRBV18 to TRBJ2-5; D may be TRBD2 (6 bases). The CDR3 length is 17 residues. Trimming removed 0 bases at V and 4 bases at J, with 18 bases between. Germline CDR1 reads KGHSH; CDR2 reads LQKENI.

There are many counts of this clonotype. V is TRBV20-1 and J is TRBJ2-5; D possibly corresponds to TRBD1 (6 bases). Trimming left V 3 bases short and J 3 bases short, with 14 bases between. Germline V gives CDR1 DFQATT, CDR2 SNEGSKA (reference sequence). This CDR3 spans 14 amino acids. CDR3 in DNA: TGCAGTGCTAGCCGAGGACAGCTAAAAGAGACCCAGTACTTC. Translation gives CSASRGQLKETQYF.

This clonotype was seen repeatedly, ten times or more. The J gene is TRBJ2-1, the V gene TRBV5-1; 8 bases line up with TRBD2. This CDR3 is 17 amino acids long. The V and J ends lost 0 bases and 2 bases, in that order; junction bases with no gene match: 7. Germline V gene data show CDR1 as SGHRS and CDR2 as YFSETQ. CDR3 sequence (DNA): TGCGCCAGCAGCTTGGAGGGCGGCGGGAGGCCCTACAATGAGCAGTTCTTC. It yields the protein CASSLEGGGRPYNEQFF. Using reference TRBV5-1 and TRBJ2-1 for the parts outside the CDR3, the full variable domain is KAGVTQTPRYLIKTRGQQVTLSCSPISGHRSVSWYQQTPGQGLQFLFEYFSETQRNKGNFPGRFSGRQFSNSRSEMNVSTLELGDSALYLCASSLEGGGRPYNEQFFGPGTRLTVL.

In this sample, this clonotype turned up a few times. The genes are TRBV20-1 and TRBJ2-3; tentatively, D is TRBD2 (5 bases). V lost 7 bases and J lost 5, with 7 bases in between. Germline V gene lookup returns CDR1 DFQATT and CDR2 SNEGSKA (reference sequence). This CDR3 region has 10 residues. The CDR3: CSGRGDTQYF. The CDR3 DNA is TGCAGTGGTCGGGGAGATACGCAGTATTTT.

This clonotype was seen many times. This chain joins TRBV5-1 and TRBJ2-3; D is possibly TRBD1 (5 bases). Germline CDR1 reads SGHRS; CDR2 reads YFSETQ. CDR3 size: 11 residues. Trimming took off 4 bases at V and 6 bases at J, with 6 bases between the two ends. The CDR3 region has the DNA TGCGCCAGCAGCAACAGGGATACGCAGTATTTT. It yields the protein CASSNRDTQYF.

This clonotype has a handful of counts. This chain uses TRBV7-8 with TRBJ2-1; 14 positions match TRBD2. This CDR3 comprises 17 residues. Looked up from germline, CDR1 is SGHVS and CDR2 is FQNEAQ. With 5 bases clipped from V and 7 bases from J, the junction kept 10 bases outside the gene matches. CDR3 DNA sequence: TGTGCCAGCAGCCTCCGAGCGGGACTAGCGGGAGTTAATGAGCAGTTCTTC. As protein: CASSLRAGLAGVNEQFF.

At least ten counts were recorded for this clonotype. The chain combines TRBV9 with TRBJ2-3; perhaps D is TRBD1 or TRBD2 (5 bases each). Trimming removed 0 bases from V and 1 base from J, with 9 bases in between. In germline, CDR1 is SGDLS, CDR2 YYNGEE. The CDR3 runs 15 residues. For the CDR3, the DNA is TGTGCCAGCAGCGTAGAAGGGACCCGCACAGATACGCAGTATTTT. Encoded protein: CASSVEGTRTDTQYF.

Notes on this clonotype: A read error may explain this, as a much larger clone is one base away. The chain has TRBV18 and TRBJ2-7; D is tentatively TRBD1 or TRBD2 (5 bases each). The germline V and J ends were trimmed by 6 bases and 9 bases, with 18 bases remaining between them. The CDR3 totals 13 residues. Per germline, CDR1 KGHSH and CDR2 LQKENI. The CDR3 DNA follows: TGTGCCAGCTCCTATTCCGACGGGGACCGGCAGTACGTC. Protein: CASSYSDGDRQYV.

The V call is TRBV9, the J call TRBJ2-3; D call uncertain. Germline values: CDR1 SGDLS, CDR2 YYNGEE. The CDR3 spans 13 residues. V was trimmed by 0 bases and J by 5 bases, leaving 7 bases between them. The CDR3 here is CASSVAVGDTQYF. The CDR3 DNA reads as TGTGCCAGCAGCGTAGCTGTGGGAGATACGCAGTATTTT.

This clonotype appeared many times. Written as DNA, the CDR3 is TGTGCCAGCAGTTTCAGGAGGGTCAGCACAGATACGCAGTATTTT. Translated: CASSFRRVSTDTQYF. The V and J genes are TRBV28 and TRBJ2-3, with D maybe TRBD2 (6 bases). The CDR3 loop spans 15 amino acids. The ends were cut back, 3 bases at V and 0 bases at J, with 10 bases in the middle. Germline CDR1 reads MDHEN; CDR2 reads SYDVKM.

This clonotype was seen many times. J is TRBJ2-1 and V is TRBV20-1, with no clear D. Between the trimmed V and J ends, which lost 0 bases and 2 bases, there was a span of 8 bases. This CDR3 contains 14 residues. Germline lookup yields CDR1 DFQATT and CDR2 SNEGSKA (reference sequence). CDR3 DNA: TGCAGTGCTAGAGATGGGCTAACCTACAATGAGCAGTTCTTC. The encoded protein is CSARDGLTYNEQFF.

The table lists this clonotype with a few counts. The rearrangement joins TRBV7-2 to TRBJ2-3; 9 bases align to TRBD2. V gave up 5 bases and J gave up 4 bases; unmatched junction bases: 10. This CDR3 comprises 16 residues. CDR1 and CDR2 (germline): SGHTA, FQGNSA. The CDR3 loop reads CASSRWVAGVSDTQYF. The CDR3 nucleotides are TGTGCCAGCAGCCGGTGGGTAGCGGGAGTCTCAGATACGCAGTATTTT.

This clonotype was seen ten or more times. The V call is TRBV5-5, the J call TRBJ2-4; TRBD1 matches at 7 bases. The germline gives CDR1 SGHKS, CDR2 YYEKEE (reference sequence). The V gene end was trimmed by 4 bases and the J gene end by 0 bases; junction bases not matched to a gene: 10. The CDR3 is made up of 17 amino acids. The chain's CDR3 is CASSPPWTGSAKNIQYF. As DNA, the CDR3 is TGTGCCAGCAGCCCTCCATGGACAGGATCAGCCAAAAACATTCAGTACTTC. The full variable domain, its missing parts supplied by reference TRBV5-5 and TRBJ2-4, is DAGVTQSPTHLIKTRGQQVTLRCSPISGHKSVSWYQQVLGQGPQFIFQYYEKEERGRGNFPDRFSARQFPNYSSELNVNALLLGDSALYLCASSPPWTGSAKNIQYFGAGTRLSVL.

The gene calls are TRBV2 and TRBJ1-2; the match to TRBD1 covers 7 bases. Germline CDR1 and CDR2: SNHLY and FYNNEI. V was pared by 1 base and J by 4 bases, with 3 bases of the junction left unmatched. This CDR3 is built from 14 residues. The CDR3 region has the DNA TGTGCCAGCAGTGAAGGGGGACAGAGCTATGGCTACACCTTC. As protein: CASSEGGQSYGYTF.

This clonotype has a handful of counts. The V call is TRBV13, the J call TRBJ2-1, with D possibly TRBD1 on 7 matching bases. The CDR3 loop spans 15 amino acids. Between the trimmed V and J ends, which lost 3 bases and 3 bases, there was a span of 12 bases. Germline CDR1 PRHDT, CDR2 FYEKMQ (reference sequence). DNA for the CDR3: TGTGCCAGCAGCTTTGGAGGGGGCCACTACAATGAGCAGTTCTTC. Translation: CASSFGGGHYNEQFF.

This clonotype was counted at least ten times. The gene calls are TRBV12-3 or TRBV12-4 and TRBJ2-7; 7 nucleotides line up with TRBD1. The CDR3 has 14 amino acids. Losses at the gene ends were 6 bases for V and 1 base for J; bases not matched to a gene: 6. The CDR3 DNA is TGTGCCAGCAGCGCGACAGGGAAGTCCTACGAGCAGTACTTC. Translated: CASSATGKSYEQYF.

This clonotype was seen at least ten times. V and J are TRBV20-1 and TRBJ2-2; D is ambiguous. The CDR3 contains 15 residues. V dropped 8 bases and J dropped 1 base, with 17 bases sitting between them. Germline V gene lookup returns CDR1 DFQATT and CDR2 SNEGSKA (reference sequence). The chain's CDR3 is CSRKIRTKNTGELFF. The CDR3 coding sequence is TGCAGTCGCAAAATCCGGACCAAGAACACCGGGGAGCTGTTTTTT.